By share, the clone carrying this TCR beta chain ranks as large (0.1 to 1%). The entry originates in a study of early T cells in non-severe SARS-CoV-2 infection. Attached unique molecular identifiers marked individual cDNA molecules. TCRdb ran MiXCR on the 5' RACE reads and lists one entry per CDR3 protein. The sample shows over 50,000 distinct CDR3 sequences, about 7.7% of them seen only once. V was clipped by 7 bases and J by 6 bases, with 16 bases between them. The CDR3 length is 14 residues. Germline V CDR1 and CDR2: MNHEY, SMNVEV (reference sequence). This chain connects TRBV27 to TRBJ2-1; TRBD2 is a possible D gene (6 bases). The receptor comes from an adult who was a healthcare worker with PCR-confirmed SARS-CoV-2 infection or an uninfected control (not recorded which). Sequencing used whole blood, obtained at baseline. The CDR3 nucleotides read TGTGCCAGCAACCGGGACTCGCAGCTCAATGAGCAGTTCTTC. It specifies CASNRDSQLNEQFF.